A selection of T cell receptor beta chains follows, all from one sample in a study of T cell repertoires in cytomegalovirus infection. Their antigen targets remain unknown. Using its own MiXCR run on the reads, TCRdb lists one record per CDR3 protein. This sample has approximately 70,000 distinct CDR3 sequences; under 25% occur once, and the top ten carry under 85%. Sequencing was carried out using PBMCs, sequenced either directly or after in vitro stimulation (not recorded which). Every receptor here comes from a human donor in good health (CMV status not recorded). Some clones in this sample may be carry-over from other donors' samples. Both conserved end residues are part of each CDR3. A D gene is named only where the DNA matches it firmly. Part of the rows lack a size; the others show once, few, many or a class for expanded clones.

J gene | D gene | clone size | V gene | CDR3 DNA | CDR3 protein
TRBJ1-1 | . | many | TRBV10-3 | TGTGCCATCAGTGGGGGACGGATGAACACTGAAGCTTTCTTT | CAISGGRMNTEAFF
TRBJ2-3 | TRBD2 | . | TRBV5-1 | TGCGCCAGCAGCTTGGACGCGGGAGGCACAGATACGCAGTATTTT | CASSLDAGGTDTQYF
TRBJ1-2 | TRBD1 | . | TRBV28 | TGTGCCGCCGACCCAATTCAGGGGGGGAACTATGGCTACACCTTC | CAADPIQGGNYGYTF
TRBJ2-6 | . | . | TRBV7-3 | TGTGCCAGCAGTCAAAGCGACTCTGGGGCCAACGTCCTGACTTTC | CASSQSDSGANVLTF
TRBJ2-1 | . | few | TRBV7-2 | TGTGCCAGCAGCCCCCTCACCTACAATGAGCAGTTCTTC | CASSPLTYNEQFF
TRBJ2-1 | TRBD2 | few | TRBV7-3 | TGTGCCAGCAGCCCCTCCAGCGGGGGGACCTACAATGAGCAGTTCTTC | CASSPSSGGTYNEQFF
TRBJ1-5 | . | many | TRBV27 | TGTGCCAGCAGCTACTCCTTATTTCAGCCCCAGCATTTT | CASSYSLFQPQHF
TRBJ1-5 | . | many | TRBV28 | TGTGCCAGCGGGCGCATAGGGTGGGGGCAGCCCCAGCATTTT | CASGRIGWGQPQHF
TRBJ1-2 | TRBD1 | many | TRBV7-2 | TGTGCCAGCAGCCCCGGACAGGGTATGGGCTATGGCTACACCTTC | CASSPGQGMGYGYTF
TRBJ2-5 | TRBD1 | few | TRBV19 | TGTGCCAGTAGGCGACAGGGCTCGGAAGAGACCCAGTACTTC | CASRRQGSEETQYF
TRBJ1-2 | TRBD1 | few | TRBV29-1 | TGCAGCGGCCGGGACAGGGTTTGGGGCTACACCTTC | CSGRDRVWGYTF
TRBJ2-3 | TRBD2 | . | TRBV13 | TGTGCCAGCAGCCTCCAATCTAGCGGGAGGAAAGATACGCAGTATTTT | CASSLQSSGRKDTQYF
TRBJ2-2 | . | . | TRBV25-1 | TGTGCCAGCTCACCTTTCGGGGGCACCGGGGAGCTGTTTTTT | CASSPFGGTGELFF
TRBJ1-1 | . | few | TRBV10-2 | TGCGCCAGCAGTGAGTCGCAGGGGATGAACACTGAAGCTTTCTTT | CASSESQGMNTEAFF
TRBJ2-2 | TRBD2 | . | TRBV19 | TGTGCCAGTACCCTTAGCGGGATGAACACCGGGGAGCTGTTTTTT | CASTLSGMNTGELFF
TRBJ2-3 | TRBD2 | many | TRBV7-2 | TGTGCCAGCAGCCCTGGGACTAGCGGGGGCACAGATACGCAGTATTTT | CASSPGTSGGTDTQYF
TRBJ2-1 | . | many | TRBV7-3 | TGTGCCAGCAGCGCAGATCGAGGGGCCCTTGAGCAGTTCTTC | CASSADRGALEQFF
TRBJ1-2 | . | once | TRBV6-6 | TGTGCCAGCAGTTACCTGGATGGCTACACCTTC | CASSYLDGYTF
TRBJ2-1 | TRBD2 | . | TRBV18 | TGTGCCAGCTCACCACTAGCGGGAGGATACAATGAGCAGTTCTTC | CASSPLAGGYNEQFF
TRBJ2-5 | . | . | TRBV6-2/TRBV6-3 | TGTGCCAGCAGTTACCTCGGACTCAGTTACCAAGAGACCCAGTACTTC | CASSYLGLSYQETQYF
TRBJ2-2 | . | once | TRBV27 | TGTGCCAGCAGTCCCAGGGGAATGCCTTACACCGGGGAGCTGTTTTTT | CASSPRGMPYTGELFF
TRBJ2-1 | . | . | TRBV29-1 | TGCAGCGTGGAGGGACTTACCTACAATGAGCAGTTCTTC | CSVEGLTYNEQFF
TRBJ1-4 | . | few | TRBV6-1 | TGTGCCAGCAGCCCCAGAAGTTCAACTAATGAAAAACTGTTTTTT | CASSPRSSTNEKLFF
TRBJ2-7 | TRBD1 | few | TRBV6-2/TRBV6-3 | TGTGCCAGCAGTCGACAGGGCTCCTACGAGCAGTACTTC | CASSRQGSYEQYF
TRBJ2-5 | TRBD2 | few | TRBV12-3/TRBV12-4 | TGTGCCACCTCTCTAGCGGGAGCCGAGACCCAGTACTTC | CATSLAGAETQYF
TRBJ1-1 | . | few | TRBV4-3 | TGCGCCAGCAGCCAAGTGCACAGTGGCACTGAAGCTTTCTTT | CASSQVHSGTEAFF
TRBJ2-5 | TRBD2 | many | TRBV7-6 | TGTGCCAGCGCTACTAGCGGCCAAGAGACCCAGTACTTC | CASATSGQETQYF
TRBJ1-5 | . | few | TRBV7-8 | TGTGCCAGCAGCTTCGGGGATAGCAATCAGCCCCAGCATTTT | CASSFGDSNQPQHF
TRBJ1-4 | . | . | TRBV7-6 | TGTGCCAGCAGCACCCGGGTGGCAACTAATGAAAAACTGTTTTTT | CASSTRVATNEKLFF
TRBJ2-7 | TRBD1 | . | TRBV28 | TGTGCCAGCAGTCTTTTGGATGGACGGGACAGGGGGAACTACGAGCAGTACTTC | CASSLLDGRDRGNYEQYF
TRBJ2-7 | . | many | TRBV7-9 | TGTGCCAGCAGCTTATTTACAGGTGGATACGAAGTTGAGCAGTACTTC | CASSLFTGGYEVEQYF
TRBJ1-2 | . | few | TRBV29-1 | TGCAGCGTTGAATTTGGCTGGGAGAAGACCTATGGCTACACCTTC | CSVEFGWEKTYGYTF
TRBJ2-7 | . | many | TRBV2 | TGTGCCAGCCGTGCGGGACTCCCTTACGAGCAGTACTTC | CASRAGLPYEQYF
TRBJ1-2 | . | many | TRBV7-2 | TGTGCCAGCAGCGTCGGGACTTCTAACTATGGCTACACCTTC | CASSVGTSNYGYTF
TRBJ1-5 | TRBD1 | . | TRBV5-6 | TGTGCCAGCAGCTCGTCCCGGGACAGGTTCAATCAGCCCCAGCATTTT | CASSSSRDRFNQPQHF
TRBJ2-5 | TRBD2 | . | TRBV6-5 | TGTGCCAGCAGGCAGCGACCGGGACTAAATAGACAAGAGACCCAGTACTTC | CASRQRPGLNRQETQYF